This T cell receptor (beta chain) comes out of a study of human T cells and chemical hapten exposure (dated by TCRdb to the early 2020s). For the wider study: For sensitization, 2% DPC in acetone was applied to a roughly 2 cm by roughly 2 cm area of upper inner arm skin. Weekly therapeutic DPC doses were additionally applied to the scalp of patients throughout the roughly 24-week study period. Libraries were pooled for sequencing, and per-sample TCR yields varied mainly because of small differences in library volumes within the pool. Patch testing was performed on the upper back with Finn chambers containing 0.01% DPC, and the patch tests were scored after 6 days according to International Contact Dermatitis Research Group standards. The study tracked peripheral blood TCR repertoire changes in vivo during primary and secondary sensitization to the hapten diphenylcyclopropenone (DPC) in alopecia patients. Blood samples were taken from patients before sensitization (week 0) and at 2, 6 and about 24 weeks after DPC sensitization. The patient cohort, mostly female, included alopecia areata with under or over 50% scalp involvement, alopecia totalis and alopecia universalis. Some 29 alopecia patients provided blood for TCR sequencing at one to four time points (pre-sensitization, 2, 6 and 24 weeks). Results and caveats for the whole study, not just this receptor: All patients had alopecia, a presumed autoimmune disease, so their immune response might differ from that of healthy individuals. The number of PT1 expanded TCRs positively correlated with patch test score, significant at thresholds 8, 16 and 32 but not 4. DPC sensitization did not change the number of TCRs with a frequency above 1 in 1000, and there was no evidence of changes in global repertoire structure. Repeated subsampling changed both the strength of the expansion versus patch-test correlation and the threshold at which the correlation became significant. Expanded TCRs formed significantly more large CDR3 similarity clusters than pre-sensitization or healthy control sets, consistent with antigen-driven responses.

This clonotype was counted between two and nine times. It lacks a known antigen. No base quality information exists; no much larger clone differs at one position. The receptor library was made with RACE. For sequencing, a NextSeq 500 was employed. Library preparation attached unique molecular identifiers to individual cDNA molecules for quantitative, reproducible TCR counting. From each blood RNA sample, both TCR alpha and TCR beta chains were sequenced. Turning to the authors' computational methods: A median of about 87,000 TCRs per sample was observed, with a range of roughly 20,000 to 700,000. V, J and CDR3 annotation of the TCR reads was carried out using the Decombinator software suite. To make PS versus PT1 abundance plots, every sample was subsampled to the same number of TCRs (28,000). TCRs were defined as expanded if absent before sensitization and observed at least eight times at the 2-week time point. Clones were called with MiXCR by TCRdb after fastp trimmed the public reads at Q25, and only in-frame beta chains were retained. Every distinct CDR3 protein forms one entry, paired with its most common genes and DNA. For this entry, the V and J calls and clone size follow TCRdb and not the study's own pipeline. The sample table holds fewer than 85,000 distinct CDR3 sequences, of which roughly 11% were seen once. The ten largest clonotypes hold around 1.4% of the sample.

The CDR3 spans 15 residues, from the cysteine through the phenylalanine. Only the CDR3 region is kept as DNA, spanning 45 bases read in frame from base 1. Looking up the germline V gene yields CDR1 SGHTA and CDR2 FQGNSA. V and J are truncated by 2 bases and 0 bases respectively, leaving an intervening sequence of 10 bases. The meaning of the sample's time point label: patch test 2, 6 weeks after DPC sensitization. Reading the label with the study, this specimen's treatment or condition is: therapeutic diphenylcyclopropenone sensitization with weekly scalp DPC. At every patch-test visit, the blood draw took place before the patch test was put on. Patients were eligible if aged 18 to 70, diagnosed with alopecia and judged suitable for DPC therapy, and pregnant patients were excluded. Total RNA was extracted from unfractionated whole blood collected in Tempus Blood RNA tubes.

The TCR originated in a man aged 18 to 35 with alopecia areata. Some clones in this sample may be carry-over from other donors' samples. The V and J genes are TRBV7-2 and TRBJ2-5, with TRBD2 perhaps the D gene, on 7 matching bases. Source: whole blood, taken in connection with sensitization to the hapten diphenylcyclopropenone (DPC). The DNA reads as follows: TGTGCCAGCAGCTTATGGGGGGGGCACCAAGAGACCCAGTACTTC. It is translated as CASSLWGGHQETQYF.